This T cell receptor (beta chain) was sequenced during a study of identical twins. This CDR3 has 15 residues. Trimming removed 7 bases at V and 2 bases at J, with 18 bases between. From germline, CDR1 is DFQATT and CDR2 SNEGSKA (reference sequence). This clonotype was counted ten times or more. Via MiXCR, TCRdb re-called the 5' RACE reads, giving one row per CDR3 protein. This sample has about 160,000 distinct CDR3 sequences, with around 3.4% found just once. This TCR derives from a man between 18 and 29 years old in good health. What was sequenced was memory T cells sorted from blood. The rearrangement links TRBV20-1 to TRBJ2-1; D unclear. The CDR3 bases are TGCAGTGGCAGAGGTAACTTACTCCCCTACAATGAGCAGTTCTTC. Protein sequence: CSGRGNLLPYNEQFF.